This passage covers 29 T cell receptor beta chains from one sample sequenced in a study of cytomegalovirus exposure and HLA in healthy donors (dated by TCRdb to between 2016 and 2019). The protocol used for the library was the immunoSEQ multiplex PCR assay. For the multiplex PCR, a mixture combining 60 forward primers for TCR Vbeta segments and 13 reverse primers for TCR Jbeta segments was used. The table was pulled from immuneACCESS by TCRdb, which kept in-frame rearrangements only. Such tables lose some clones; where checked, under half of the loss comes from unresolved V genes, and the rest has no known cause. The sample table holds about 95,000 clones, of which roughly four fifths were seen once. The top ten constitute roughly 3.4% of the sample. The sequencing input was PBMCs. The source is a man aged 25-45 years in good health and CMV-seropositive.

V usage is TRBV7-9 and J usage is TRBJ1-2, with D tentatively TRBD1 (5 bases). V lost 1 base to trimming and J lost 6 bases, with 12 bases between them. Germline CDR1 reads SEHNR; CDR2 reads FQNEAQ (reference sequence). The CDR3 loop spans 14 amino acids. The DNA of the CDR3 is TGTGCCAGCAGCTTAGGTGTAGGGGCTGATGGCTACACCTTC. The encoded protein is CASSLGVGADGYTF.

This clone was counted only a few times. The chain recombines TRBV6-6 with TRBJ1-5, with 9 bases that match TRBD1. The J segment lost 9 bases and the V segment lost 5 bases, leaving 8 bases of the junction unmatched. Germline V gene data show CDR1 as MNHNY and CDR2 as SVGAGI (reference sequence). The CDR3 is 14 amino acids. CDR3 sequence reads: CASSGETGGVPQHF. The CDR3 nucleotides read TGTGCCAGCAGTGGCGAGACAGGGGGGGTGCCCCAGCATTTT.

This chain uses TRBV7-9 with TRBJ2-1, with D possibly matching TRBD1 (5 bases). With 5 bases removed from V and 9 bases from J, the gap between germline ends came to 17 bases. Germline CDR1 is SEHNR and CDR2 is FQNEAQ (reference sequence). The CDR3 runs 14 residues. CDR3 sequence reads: CASSATRWQGEQFF. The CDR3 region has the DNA TGTGCCAGCAGCGCGACTCGGTGGCAGGGTGAGCAGTTCTTC. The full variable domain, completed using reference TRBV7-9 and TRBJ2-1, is DTGVSQNPRHKITKRGQNVTFRCDPISEHNRLYWYRQTLGQGPEFLTYFQNEAQLEKSRLLSDRFSAERPKGSFSTLEIQRTEQGDSAMYLCASSATRWQGEQFFGPGTRLTVL.

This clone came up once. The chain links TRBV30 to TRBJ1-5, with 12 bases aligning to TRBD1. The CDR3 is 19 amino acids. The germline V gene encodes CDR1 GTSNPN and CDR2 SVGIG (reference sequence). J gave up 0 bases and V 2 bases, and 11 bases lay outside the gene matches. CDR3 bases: TGTGCCTGGAGTTCTCCGGGACAGGGGGCCCTTTATAGCAATCAGCCCCAGCATTTT. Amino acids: CAWSSPGQGALYSNQPQHF.

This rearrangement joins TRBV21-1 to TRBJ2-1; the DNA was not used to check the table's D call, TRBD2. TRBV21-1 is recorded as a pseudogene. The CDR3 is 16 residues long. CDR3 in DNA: TGTGCCAGCAGCAAAAGGGTGACTAGCGGGAACAATGAGCAGTTCTTC. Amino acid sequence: CASSKRVTSGNNEQFF.

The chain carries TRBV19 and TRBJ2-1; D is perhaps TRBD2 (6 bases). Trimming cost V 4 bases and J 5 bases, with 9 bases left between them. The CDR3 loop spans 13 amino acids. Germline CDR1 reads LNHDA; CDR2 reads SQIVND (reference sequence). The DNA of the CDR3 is TGTGCCAGTAGTAGCGGGAACAACAATGAGCAGTTCTTC. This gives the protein CASSSGNNNEQFF.

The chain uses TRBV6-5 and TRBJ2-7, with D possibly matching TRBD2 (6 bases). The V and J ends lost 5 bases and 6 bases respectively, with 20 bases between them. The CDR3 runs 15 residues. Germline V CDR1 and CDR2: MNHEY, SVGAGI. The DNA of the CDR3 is TGTGCCAGCAGTGTCGCTCGGGGGTCTACCGGCGAGCAGTACTTC. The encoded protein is CASSVARGSTGEQYF.

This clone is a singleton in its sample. The CDR3, as DNA: TGTGCCAGCAGTCCGCGGGGGTGGGGGGCCGGGGAGCTGTTTTTT. It yields the protein CASSPRGWGAGELFF. The chain recombines TRBV6-5 with TRBJ2-2, with 7 bases matching TRBD2. Germline assignment: CDR1 MNHEY and CDR2 SVGAGI. The V segment lost 5 bases and the J segment 6 bases; nucleotides outside the gene matches: 9. The CDR3 totals 15 residues.

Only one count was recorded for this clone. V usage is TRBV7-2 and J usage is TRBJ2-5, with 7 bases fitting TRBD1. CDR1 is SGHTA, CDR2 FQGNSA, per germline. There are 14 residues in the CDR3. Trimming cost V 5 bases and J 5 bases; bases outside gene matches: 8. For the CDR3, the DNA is TGTGCCAGCAGCACCTGGACAGGTGGGGAGACCCAGTACTTC. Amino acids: CASSTWTGGETQYF.

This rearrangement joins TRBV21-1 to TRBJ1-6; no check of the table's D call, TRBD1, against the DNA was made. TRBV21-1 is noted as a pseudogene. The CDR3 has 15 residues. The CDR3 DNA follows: TGTGCCAGCAGCAAAGTTGGCAGGGTAAATTCACCCCTCCACTTT. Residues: CASSKVGRVNSPLHF.

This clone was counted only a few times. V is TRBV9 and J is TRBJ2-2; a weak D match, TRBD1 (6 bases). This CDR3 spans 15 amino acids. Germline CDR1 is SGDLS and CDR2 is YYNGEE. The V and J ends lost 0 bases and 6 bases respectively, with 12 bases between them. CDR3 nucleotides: TGTGCCAGCAGCGTAGCTTACAGGGCGTCCGGGGAGCTGTTTTTT. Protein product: CASSVAYRASGELFF.

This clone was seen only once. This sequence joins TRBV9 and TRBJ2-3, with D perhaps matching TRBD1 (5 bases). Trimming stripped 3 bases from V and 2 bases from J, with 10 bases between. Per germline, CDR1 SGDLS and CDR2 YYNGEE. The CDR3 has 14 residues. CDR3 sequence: CASSARQSTDTQYF. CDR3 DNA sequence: TGTGCCAGCAGCGCGCGACAGTCCACAGATACGCAGTATTTT.

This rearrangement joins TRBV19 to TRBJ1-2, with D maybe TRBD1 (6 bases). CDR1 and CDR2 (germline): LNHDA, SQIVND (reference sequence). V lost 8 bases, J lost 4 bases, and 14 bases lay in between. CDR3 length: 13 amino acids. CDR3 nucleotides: TGTGCCAGTTTCGGACAGACCTTCTATGGCTACACCTTC. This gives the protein CASFGQTFYGYTF.

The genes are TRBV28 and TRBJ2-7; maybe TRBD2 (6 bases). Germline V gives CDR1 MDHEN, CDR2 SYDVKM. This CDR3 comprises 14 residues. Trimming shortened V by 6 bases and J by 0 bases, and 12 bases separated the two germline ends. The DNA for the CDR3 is TGTGCCAGCAGATCGACGGGAGTCTCCTACGAGCAGTACTTC. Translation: CASRSTGVSYEQYF.

Here the CDR3 reads CASTQGARPDTQYF. The CDR3 DNA follows: TGCGCCAGCACCCAGGGGGCCCGCCCAGATACGCAGTATTTT. The gene calls are TRBV5-1 and TRBJ2-3, with 8 bases fitting TRBD1. Germline CDR1 and CDR2: SGHRS and YFSETQ. Losses at the gene ends were 6 bases for V and 4 bases for J; bases not matched to a gene: 7. The CDR3 totals 14 residues.

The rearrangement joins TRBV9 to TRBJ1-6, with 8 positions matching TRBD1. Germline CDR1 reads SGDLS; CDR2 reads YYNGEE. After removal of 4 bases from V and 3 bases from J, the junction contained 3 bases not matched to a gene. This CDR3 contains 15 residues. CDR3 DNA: TGTGCCAGCAGCCTGACAGGGGACTATAATTCACCCCTCCACTTT. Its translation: CASSLTGDYNSPLHF.

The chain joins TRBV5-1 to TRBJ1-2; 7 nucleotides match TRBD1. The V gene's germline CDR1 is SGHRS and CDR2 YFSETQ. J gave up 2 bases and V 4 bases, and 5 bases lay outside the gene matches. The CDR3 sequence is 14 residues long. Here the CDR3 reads CASSLGQLNYGYTF. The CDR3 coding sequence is TGCGCCAGCAGCCTGGGACAGCTGAACTATGGCTACACCTTC.

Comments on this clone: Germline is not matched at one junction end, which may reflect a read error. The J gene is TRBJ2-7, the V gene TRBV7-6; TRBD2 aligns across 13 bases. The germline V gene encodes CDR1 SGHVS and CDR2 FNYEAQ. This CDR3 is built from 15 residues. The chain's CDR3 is CASGLGTSGTNEQYF. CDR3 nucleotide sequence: TGTGCCAGCGGCTTAGGGACTAGCGGGACGAACGAGCAGTACTTC.

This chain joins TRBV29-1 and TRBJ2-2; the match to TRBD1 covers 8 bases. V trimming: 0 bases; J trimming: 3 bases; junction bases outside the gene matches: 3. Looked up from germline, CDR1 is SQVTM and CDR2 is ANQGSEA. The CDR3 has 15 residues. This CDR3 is CSVEDRGLDTGELFF. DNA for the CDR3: TGCAGCGTTGAAGACAGGGGGCTTGACACCGGGGAGCTGTTTTTT.

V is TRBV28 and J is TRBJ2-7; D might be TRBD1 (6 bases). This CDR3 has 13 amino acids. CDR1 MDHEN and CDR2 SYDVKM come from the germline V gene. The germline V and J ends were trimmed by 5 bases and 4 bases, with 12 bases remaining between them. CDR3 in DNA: TGTGCCAGCAGTGGGGACAATGAGTACGAGCAGTACTTC. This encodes CASSGDNEYEQYF.

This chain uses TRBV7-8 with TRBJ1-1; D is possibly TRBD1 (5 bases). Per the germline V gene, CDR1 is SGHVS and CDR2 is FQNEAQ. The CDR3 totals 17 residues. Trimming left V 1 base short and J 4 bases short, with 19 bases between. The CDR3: CASSLGWGGFKTTEAFF. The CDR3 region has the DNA TGTGCCAGCAGCTTAGGATGGGGGGGGTTTAAGACCACTGAAGCTTTCTTT.

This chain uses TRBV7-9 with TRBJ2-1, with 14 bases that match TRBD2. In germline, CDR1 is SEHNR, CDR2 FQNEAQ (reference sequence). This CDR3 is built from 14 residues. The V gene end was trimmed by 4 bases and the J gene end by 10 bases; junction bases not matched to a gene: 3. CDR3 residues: CASSYRTSGGEQFF. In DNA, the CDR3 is TGTGCCAGCAGCTATAGGACTAGCGGGGGGGAGCAGTTCTTC.

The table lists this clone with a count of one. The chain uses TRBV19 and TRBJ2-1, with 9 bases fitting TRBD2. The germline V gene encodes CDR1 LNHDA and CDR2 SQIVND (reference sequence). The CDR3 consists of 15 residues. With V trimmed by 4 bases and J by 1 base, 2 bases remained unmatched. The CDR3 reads CASSTSGTSYNEQFF. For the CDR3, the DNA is TGTGCCAGTAGTACTAGCGGGACATCCTACAATGAGCAGTTCTTC. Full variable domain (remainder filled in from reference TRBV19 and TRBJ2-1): DGGITQSPKYLFRKEGQNVTLSCEQNLNHDAMYWYRQDPGQGLRLIYYSQIVNDFQKGDIAEGYSVSREKKESFPLTVTSAQKNPTAFYLCASSTSGTSYNEQFFGPGTRLTVL.

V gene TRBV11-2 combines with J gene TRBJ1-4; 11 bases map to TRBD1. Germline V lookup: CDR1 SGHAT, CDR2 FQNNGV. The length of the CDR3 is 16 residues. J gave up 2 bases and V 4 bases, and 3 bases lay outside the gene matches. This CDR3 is CASSSGQGGTNEKLFF. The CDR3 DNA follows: TGTGCCAGCAGCTCGGGACAGGGGGGTACTAATGAAAAACTGTTTTTT.

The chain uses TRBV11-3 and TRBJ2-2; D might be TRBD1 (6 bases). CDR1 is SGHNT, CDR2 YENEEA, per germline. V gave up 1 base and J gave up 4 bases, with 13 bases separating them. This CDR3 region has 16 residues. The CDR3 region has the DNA TGTGCCAGCAGCTTAGGAACAGGGCAGGGCACCGGGGAGCTGTTTTTT. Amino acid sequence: CASSLGTGQGTGELFF.

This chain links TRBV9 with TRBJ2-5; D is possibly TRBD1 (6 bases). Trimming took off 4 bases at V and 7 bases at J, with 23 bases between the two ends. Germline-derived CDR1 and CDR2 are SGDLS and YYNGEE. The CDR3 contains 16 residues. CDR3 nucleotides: TGTGCCAGCAGCCCTAGGGGGTCAGGGGATAAGGGGACCCAGTACTTC. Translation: CASSPRGSGDKGTQYF.

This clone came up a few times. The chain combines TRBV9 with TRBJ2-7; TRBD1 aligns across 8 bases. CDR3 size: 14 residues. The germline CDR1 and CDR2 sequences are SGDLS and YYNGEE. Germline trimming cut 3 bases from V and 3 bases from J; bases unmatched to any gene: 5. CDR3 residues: CASSGGTGFYEQYF. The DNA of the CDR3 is TGTGCCAGCAGCGGGGGGACAGGCTTCTACGAGCAGTACTTC.

The CDR3: CASSIQGFPGANVLTF. The CDR3 coding sequence is TGCGCCAGCAGCATACAGGGGTTCCCTGGGGCCAACGTCCTGACTTTC. The rearrangement uses TRBV5-1 and TRBJ2-6, with 7 bases lining up with TRBD1. V was clipped by 4 bases and J by 2 bases; unmatched bases: 6. Germline V lookup: CDR1 SGHRS, CDR2 YFSETQ. This CDR3 has 16 residues.

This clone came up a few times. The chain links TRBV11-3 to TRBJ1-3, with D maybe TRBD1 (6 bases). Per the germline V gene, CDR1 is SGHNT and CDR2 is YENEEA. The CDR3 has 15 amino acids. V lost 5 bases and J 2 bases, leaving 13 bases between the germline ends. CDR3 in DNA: TGTGCCAGCAGCCCGACACAGGGACCTGGAAACACCATATATTTT. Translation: CASSPTQGPGNTIYF. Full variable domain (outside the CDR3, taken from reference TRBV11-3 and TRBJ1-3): EAGVVQSPRYKIIEKKQPVAFWCNPISGHNTLYWYLQNLGQGPELLIRYENEEAVDDSQLPKDRFSAERLKGVDSTLKIQPAELGDSAVYLCASSPTQGPGNTIYFGEGSWLTVV.